This T cell receptor beta chain was retrieved from a study of siplizumab effects on memory and regulatory T cells. Study observations and caveats: Assignment to unstimulated subsets succeeded for only a minor fraction of the alloreactive clones. Proliferating Tregs in siplizumab cultures were never verified as suppressive. Naive versus memory phenotype went unassigned for roughly 75-96% of proliferating CD4+ or CD8+ clones.

CDR1 and CDR2 (germline): MGHDK, SYGVNS. V lost 3 bases and J lost 7; bases outside the gene matches: 5. The CDR3 runs 14 residues. In regard to this clone: The antigen remains unidentified.

Per sample, around 92,000 TCR templates underwent assay. Measured with immunoSEQ multiplex PCR; TCRdb has only the in-frame clones, and not every one. The data contain tens of thousands of clones, 96% of them seen just once; the ten biggest clones take up less than 0.035%. Sample: naive CD4+ T cells sorted from blood. The TCR sequence derives from a human donor in good health. V is TRBV25-1 and J is TRBJ2-1; TRBD2 agrees at 8 bases. In nucleotides, the CDR3 is TGTGCCAGCAGTGATCCGGGGGGGCCAAATGAGCAGTTCTTC. It encodes CASSDPGGPNEQFF.